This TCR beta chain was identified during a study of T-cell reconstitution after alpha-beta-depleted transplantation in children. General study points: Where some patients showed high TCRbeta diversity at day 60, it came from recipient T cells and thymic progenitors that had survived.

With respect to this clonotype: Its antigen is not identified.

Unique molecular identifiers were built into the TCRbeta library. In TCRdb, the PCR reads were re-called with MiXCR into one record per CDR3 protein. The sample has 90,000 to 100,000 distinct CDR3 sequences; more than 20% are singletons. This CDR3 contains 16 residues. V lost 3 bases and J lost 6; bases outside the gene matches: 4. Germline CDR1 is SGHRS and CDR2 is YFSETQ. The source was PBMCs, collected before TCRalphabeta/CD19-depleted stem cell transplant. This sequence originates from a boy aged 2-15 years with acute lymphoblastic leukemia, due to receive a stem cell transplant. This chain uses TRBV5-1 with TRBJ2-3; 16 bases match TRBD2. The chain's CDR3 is CASSSGTSGRGDTQYF. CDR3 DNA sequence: TGCGCCAGCAGCTCCGGGACTAGCGGGAGGGGGGATACGCAGTATTTT.